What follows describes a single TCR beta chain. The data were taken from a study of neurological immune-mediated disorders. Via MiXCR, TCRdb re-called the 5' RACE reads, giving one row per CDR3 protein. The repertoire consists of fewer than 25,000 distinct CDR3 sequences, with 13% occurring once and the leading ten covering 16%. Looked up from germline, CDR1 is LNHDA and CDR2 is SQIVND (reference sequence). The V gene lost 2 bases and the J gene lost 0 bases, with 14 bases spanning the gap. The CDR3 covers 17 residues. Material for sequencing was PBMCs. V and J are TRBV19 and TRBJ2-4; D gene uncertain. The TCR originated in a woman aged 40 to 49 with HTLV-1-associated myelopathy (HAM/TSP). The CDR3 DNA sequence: TGTGCCAGTAGTATACATTTTAGCCTCCTAGCCAAAAACATTCAGTACTTC. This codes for CASSIHFSLLAKNIQYF.